The 10 T cell receptor beta chains below all came from one sample that was sequenced in a study of T cells in Graves' hyperthyroidism and ophthalmopathy. Amplification yielded TCR beta CDR3 regions, with RNA transcripts as the source. HTBI primers were employed in a first-round RT-PCR of the TCR CDR3. TCRdb processed the multiplex PCR reads anew with MiXCR; each CDR3 protein has one entry. The sample shows about 700,000 distinct CDR3 sequences, 11% to 15% of them seen only once. Sequencing was performed on blood. Receptors originate from a woman between 18 and 29 years old with Graves' hyperthyroidism.

The table lists this clonotype with a few counts. This chain joins TRBV6-1 and TRBJ2-1; D unresolved. CDR1 MNHNS and CDR2 SASEGT come from the germline V gene. V was pared by 3 bases and J by 0 bases, with 12 bases between. The CDR3 covers 16 residues. CDR3 bases: TGTGCCAGCAGTGAGGCGATCGAACACTCCTACAATGAGCAGTTCTTC. Its translation: CASSEAIEHSYNEQFF.

This chain joins TRBV29-1 and TRBJ2-5, with unresolved D. Germline-derived CDR1 and CDR2 are SQVTM and ANQGSEA. The V gene lost 4 bases and the J gene lost 7 bases, with 16 bases spanning the gap. The CDR3 covers 13 residues. The CDR3 here is CSVVWTPALTQYF. In DNA form, the CDR3 reads TGCAGCGTTGTCTGGACGCCTGCTCTGACCCAGTACTTC.

This chain connects TRBV6-1 to TRBJ2-2, with no clear D. The CDR3 loop spans 11 amino acids. The ends were cut back, 8 bases at V and 7 bases at J, with 8 bases in the middle. Germline assignment: CDR1 MNHNS and CDR2 SASEGT. CDR3 sequence: CASHYGGELFF. The CDR3 nucleotides read TGTGCCAGCCACTACGGCGGGGAGCTGTTTTTT.

Worth noting for this clonotype: It may be a read error: a sequence one base away is much more abundant. The chain recombines TRBV29-1 with TRBJ2-7; D may be TRBD1 (6 bases). CDR1 and CDR2 (germline): SQVTM, ANQGSEA. The CDR3 runs 11 residues. V lost 7 bases and J 4 bases, leaving 11 bases between the germline ends. The CDR3 DNA reads TGCAGCGGGAATCAGGGGTACGAGCAGTACTTC. It translates to CSGNQGYEQYF.

The sample holds many counts of this clonotype. The V gene is TRBV6-1, the J gene TRBJ2-7; the D is unclear. This CDR3 is built from 14 residues. Germline V gene lookup returns CDR1 MNHNS and CDR2 SASEGT. Trimming took off 3 bases at V and 4 bases at J, with 13 bases between the two ends. The CDR3 DNA is TGTGCCAGCAGTGACGTTTACAGTCCTTACGAGCAGTACTTC. Translated, it gives CASSDVYSPYEQYF.

This clonotype was recorded many times. The V gene is TRBV11-3, the J gene TRBJ2-3; 9 bases match TRBD2. The V and J ends lost 6 bases and 7 bases, in that order; junction bases with no gene match: 20. The CDR3 length is 18 residues. CDR1 is SGHNT, CDR2 YENEEA, per germline. Here the CDR3 reads CASRPSIPGREGLNTQYF. DNA for the CDR3: TGTGCCAGCAGACCCTCCATCCCAGGGCGGGAGGGTTTAAATACGCAGTATTTT.

This clonotype was seen only a few times. The chain combines TRBV20-1 with TRBJ2-1; 10 bases align to TRBD2. V lost 1 base to trimming and J lost 6 bases; unmatched junction nucleotides: 3. CDR3 length: 14 residues. Germline CDR1 and CDR2: DFQATT and SNEGSKA (reference sequence). CDR3 nucleotides: TGCAGTGCTAGAGCCGGGACTAGCGTCAATGAGCAGTTCTTC. Translation: CSARAGTSVNEQFF.

This clonotype was counted many times. The chain uses TRBV18 and TRBJ2-2; D is ambiguous. The CDR3 length is 15 residues. Deletions cut 1 base from V and 0 bases from J, with 6 bases between. CDR1 is KGHSH, CDR2 LQKENI, per germline. CDR3 sequence: CASSPRDTNTGELFF. DNA of the CDR3: TGTGCCAGCTCACCACGGGATACGAACACCGGGGAGCTGTTTTTT.

This clonotype has only a few counts. The genes are TRBV12-3 or TRBV12-4 and TRBJ1-5; D is unresolved. The CDR3 loop spans 14 amino acids. V was trimmed by 5 bases and J by 2 bases, leaving 10 bases between them. The DNA for the CDR3 is TGTGCCAGCAGTAACGGTGTAGGCAATCAGCCCCAGCATTTT. It yields the protein CASSNGVGNQPQHF.

This clonotype was counted ten times or more. The chain uses TRBV13 and TRBJ2-3; 11 nucleotides match TRBD2. Germline trimming cut 2 bases from V and 3 bases from J; bases unmatched to any gene: 7. Germline V gene lookup returns CDR1 PRHDT and CDR2 FYEKMQ (reference sequence). This CDR3 has 17 residues. Here the CDR3 DNA reads TGTGCCAGCAGCTTACGGTCTAGCGGGAGGTGGACAGATACGCAGTATTTT. It encodes CASSLRSSGRWTDTQYF.